This T cell receptor (beta chain) comes out of a study of cytomegalovirus exposure and HLA in healthy donors. Trimming took off 5 bases at V and 6 bases at J, with 11 bases between the two ends. The germline V gene encodes CDR1 GTSNPN and CDR2 SVGIG (reference sequence). The CDR3 runs to 13 residues. In the PCR, 60 Vbeta and 13 Jbeta primers were used. Measured with immunoSEQ multiplex PCR; TCRdb has only the in-frame clones, and not every one. Of under 150,000 clones in the sample, roughly 77% were seen once. The receptor was isolated from a female donor in good health and CMV-seronegative. The chain joins TRBV30 to TRBJ1-6, with D unclear. The sample consisted of PBMCs. The CDR3 DNA reads as TGTGCCTGGTCACTAGTGGGTAATTCACCCCTCCACTTT. It yields the protein CAWSLVGNSPLHF.